What follows are 25 T cell receptor beta chains derived from one specimen sequenced in a study of neurological immune-mediated disorders. TCRdb fed the 5' RACE reads into MiXCR, producing one record per CDR3 protein. This table holds under 15,000 distinct CDR3 sequences, 13% found once. Sequenced: CD8+ T cells from blood. These receptors came from a female donor with HTLV-1-associated myelopathy (HAM/TSP).

This clonotype has a count of ten or more. CDR3 in amino acids: CASSFSSGGAYNEQFF. The CDR3 DNA follows: TGTGCCAGCAGTTTTAGTAGCGGGGGGGCCTACAATGAGCAGTTCTTC. The chain uses TRBV12-3 or TRBV12-4 and TRBJ2-1; 11 positions match TRBD2. Losses at the gene ends were 3 bases for V and 2 bases for J; bases not matched to a gene: 3. This CDR3 has 16 amino acids.

To note about this clonotype: No DNA is shown, since the ends of the CDR3 on it are uncertain; the CDR3 is the one TCRdb lists. The chain combines TRBV4-2 with TRBJ2-1; the table's D call TRBD2 went unverified against the DNA. Germline V CDR1 and CDR2: LGHNA, YNFKEQ. The CDR3 length equals 20 residues, ends included. The CDR3 sequence is CASSIYLCSVEEALAGEQFF.

There are many counts of this clonotype. This sequence joins TRBV27 and TRBJ2-1; no clear D gene. The germline CDR1 and CDR2 sequences are MNHEY and SMNVEV (reference sequence). Trimming took off 7 bases at V and 0 bases at J, with 7 bases between the two ends. This CDR3 spans 13 amino acids. The CDR3 DNA sequence: TGTGCCAGCATCGGATCCTCCTACAATGAGCAGTTCTTC. It specifies CASIGSSYNEQFF.

This clonotype came up many times. The chain recombines TRBV5-6 with TRBJ2-7; maybe TRBD2 (6 bases). The ends were cut back, 2 bases at V and 3 bases at J, with 12 bases in the middle. The CDR3 length is 14 residues. CDR1 is SGHDT and CDR2 is YYEEEE in the germline V gene. In DNA, the CDR3 is TGTGCCAGCAGCTTCCGCCGACTAGTCTACGAGCAGTACTTC. This gives the protein CASSFRRLVYEQYF.

By share, this clonotype ranks as medium-sized. V is TRBV20-1 and J is TRBJ1-3; D is undetermined. This CDR3 spans 14 amino acids. Trimming removed 0 bases at V and 2 bases at J, with 8 bases between. CDR1 and CDR2 (germline): DFQATT, SNEGSKA (reference sequence). The CDR3 nucleotides are TGCAGTGCTAGAGATCCCGGGCCTGGAAACACCATATATTTT. Residues: CSARDPGPGNTIYF.

The table lists this clonotype with many counts. V usage is TRBV12-3 or TRBV12-4 and J usage is TRBJ2-1; the D gene is possibly TRBD2 (5 bases). V lost 0 bases, J lost 7 bases, and 7 bases lay in between. This CDR3 is built from 13 residues. The DNA for the CDR3 is TGTGCCAGCAGTTTAGCTCTAGCAAATGAGCAGTTCTTC. Translated: CASSLALANEQFF.

This clonotype showed up many times. The DNA of the CDR3 is TGTGCCAGCAGTTACACCAAAAACTATGGCTACACCTTC. Protein product: CASSYTKNYGYTF. V is TRBV6-5 and J is TRBJ1-2; unclear D gene. V lost 2 bases and J lost 2, with 6 bases in between. The CDR3 consists of 13 residues. Germline assignment: CDR1 MNHEY and CDR2 SVGAGI.

There are many counts of this clonotype. The chain joins TRBV25-1 to TRBJ2-7; TRBD1 might be the D (6 bases). The CDR3 has 14 residues. The V end was cut by 4 bases, the J end by 4 bases, with 14 bases between. Germline CDR1 is MGHDK and CDR2 is SYGVNS. CDR3 sequence (DNA): TGTGCCAGCAGTGCGGGACAAGAAAAGTACGAGCAGTACTTC. Its protein is CASSAGQEKYEQYF.

In this sample, this clonotype turned up a few times. A much larger clone sits a single nucleotide away, making a read error possible. The V call is TRBV7-6, the J call TRBJ2-3; D unclear. With 1 base removed from V and 0 bases from J, the gap between germline ends came to 8 bases. Germline assignment: CDR1 SGHVS and CDR2 FNYEAQ. The CDR3 length is 15 residues. For the CDR3, the DNA is TGTGCCAGCAGCTTAGGCAGACACAGCACAGATACGCAGTATTTT. This translates into CASSLGRHSTDTQYF.

This clonotype was detected ten times or more. CDR3 DNA sequence: TGTGCCAGCAGCTTAGTTTCCCCCGGGGAGCTGTTTTTT. Residues: CASSLVSPGELFF. The rearrangement uses TRBV11-3 and TRBJ2-2; no clear D gene. V lost 1 base and J 6 bases, leaving 6 bases between the germline ends. Per germline, CDR1 SGHNT and CDR2 YENEEA. The CDR3 length is 13 residues.

This clonotype was detected many times. The chain uses TRBV20-1 and TRBJ1-3; D possibly corresponds to TRBD1 (5 bases). V was cut by 0 bases and J by 2 bases, with 8 bases left in between. The germline V gene encodes CDR1 DFQATT and CDR2 SNEGSKA (reference sequence). This CDR3 has 14 amino acids. DNA of the CDR3: TGCAGTGCTAGAGATGAACAGGCTGGAAACACCATATATTTT. Its translation is CSARDEQAGNTIYF.

This clonotype came up many times. The chain recombines TRBV6-1 with TRBJ1-6, with D hard to call. Germline V CDR1 and CDR2: MNHNS, SASEGT. CDR3 length: 16 amino acids. V lost 8 bases, J lost 4 bases, and 18 bases lay in between. The CDR3 DNA reads as TGTGCCAGCGACGACGGACGGAGAGCTTATAATTCACCCCTCCACTTT. Its protein is CASDDGRRAYNSPLHF.

This clonotype was picked up many times. The chain is built from TRBV7-9 and TRBJ1-2; 9 bases map to TRBD1. V lost 5 bases and J lost 4; bases outside the gene matches: 8. CDR3 size: 15 residues. The germline V gene encodes CDR1 SEHNR and CDR2 FQNEAQ (reference sequence). CDR3 in amino acids: CASSPDRGESYGYTF. As DNA, the CDR3 is TGTGCCAGCAGCCCAGACAGGGGGGAATCCTATGGCTACACCTTC.

The V and J genes are TRBV12-3 or TRBV12-4 and TRBJ2-5; possibly TRBD2 for D (5 bases). This CDR3 spans 11 amino acids. Trimming pared 5 bases from V and 5 bases from J, leaving 6 bases between. The CDR3 protein is CASSPGETQYF. CDR3 sequence (DNA): TGTGCCAGCAGTCCGGGGGAGACCCAGTACTTC.

This clonotype was seen more than once but under ten times. This chain joins TRBV27 and TRBJ2-7; a possible D gene is TRBD2 (6 bases). Germline-derived CDR1 and CDR2 are MNHEY and SMNVEV (reference sequence). This CDR3 spans 12 amino acids. Between the trimmed V and J ends, which lost 1 base and 6 bases, there was a span of 7 bases. This CDR3 is CASSLLGGEQYF. The CDR3 coding sequence is TGTGCCAGCAGTTTATTGGGGGGCGAGCAGTACTTC.

This clonotype was found many times. The rearrangement joins TRBV15 to TRBJ1-2; 8 bases agree with TRBD1. The CDR3 has 14 amino acids. CDR1 and CDR2 from the germline V gene are LNHNV and YYDKDF (reference sequence). V lost 3 bases to trimming and J lost 8 bases; unmatched junction nucleotides: 8. CDR3 DNA: TGTGCCACCAGCAGGGAACGGACAGGGAGAGGCTACACCTTC. Residues: CATSRERTGRGYTF.

The sample holds a few counts of this clonotype. CDR3 in amino acids: CASSLGEGLLAGVEQFF. Written as DNA, the CDR3 is TGTGCCAGCAGCTTAGGTGAGGGCCTACTCGCGGGAGTGGAGCAGTTCTTC. This chain joins TRBV7-3 and TRBJ2-1; 7 nucleotides match TRBD2. Germline V lookup: CDR1 SGHTA, CDR2 FQGTGA. The CDR3 covers 17 residues. Trimming removed 2 bases from V and 10 bases from J; junction bases left unmatched: 17.

This chain uses TRBV6-5 with TRBJ1-1, with no clear D. V lost 6 bases, J lost 5 bases, and 16 bases lay in between. The length of the CDR3 is 14 residues. CDR1 and CDR2 (germline): MNHEY, SVGAGI. CDR3 nucleotides: TGTGCCAGCAGGTCTCTTTGGCCGAAAACTGAAGCTTTCTTT. This translates into CASRSLWPKTEAFF.

This clonotype has a count of ten or more. The chain combines TRBV4-1 with TRBJ2-1; the match to TRBD1 covers 9 bases. CDR1 and CDR2 from the germline V gene are MGHRA and YSYEKL. The CDR3 runs to 15 residues. The V gene end was trimmed by 6 bases and the J gene end by 5 bases; junction bases not matched to a gene: 8. Written as DNA, the CDR3 is TGCGCCAGCAGGCTACAGGGGGCTTTGAACAATGAGCAGTTCTTC. Protein sequence: CASRLQGALNNEQFF.

This clonotype was picked up many times. The rearrangement links TRBV12-3 or TRBV12-4 to TRBJ2-7, with D perhaps being TRBD1 or TRBD2 (7 bases each). The CDR3 totals 14 residues. V gave up 3 bases and J gave up 5 bases, with 14 bases separating them. The CDR3 protein is CASSLSQGGNEQYF. In DNA form, the CDR3 reads TGTGCCAGCAGTTTGTCTCAGGGGGGGAACGAGCAGTACTTC.

This clonotype has at least ten counts. The rearrangement links TRBV4-1 to TRBJ2-5; D gene uncertain. The germline V gene has CDR1 MGHRA and CDR2 YSYEKL. The ends were cut back, 4 bases at V and 2 bases at J, with 14 bases in the middle. This CDR3 comprises 15 residues. The CDR3 protein is CASSPKGTWQETQYF. As DNA, the CDR3 is TGCGCCAGCAGCCCTAAAGGTACCTGGCAAGAGACCCAGTACTTC.

The table lists this clonotype with many counts. V is TRBV29-1 and J is TRBJ2-7, with 7 bases aligning to TRBD1. Germline loops: CDR1 SQVTM, CDR2 ANQGSEA. The length of the CDR3 is 15 residues. After removal of 3 bases from V and 2 bases from J, the junction contained 10 bases not matched to a gene. CDR3 coding DNA: TGCAGCGTTGACGGTGGAGACAGGGCCACCTACGAGCAGTACTTC. This codes for CSVDGGDRATYEQYF.

This clonotype was detected ten times or more. The chain links TRBV3-1 to TRBJ1-1, with D perhaps matching TRBD1 (5 bases). The germline V gene encodes CDR1 LGHDT and CDR2 YNNKEL (reference sequence). Trimming pared 2 bases from V and 4 bases from J, leaving 11 bases between. This CDR3 has 14 amino acids. For the CDR3, the DNA is TGTGCCAGCAGCCAACCGGGGCTCGGCACTGAAGCTTTCTTT. This codes for CASSQPGLGTEAFF.

The rearrangement joins TRBV27 to TRBJ1-1, with D hard to call. With 8 bases removed from V and 1 base from J, the gap between germline ends came to 11 bases. This CDR3 has 13 residues. Germline CDR1 is MNHEY and CDR2 is SMNVEV (reference sequence). The DNA for the CDR3 is TGTGCCAGCTCCATGGAGGGGAACACTGAAGCTTTCTTT. Its translation is CASSMEGNTEAFF.

This clonotype was recorded at least ten times. The V and J genes are TRBV6-6 and TRBJ2-3; no definite D call. Germline-derived CDR1 and CDR2 are MNHNY and SVGAGI (reference sequence). The CDR3 is 14 residues long. Trimming cost V 2 bases and J 2 bases, with 8 bases left between them. CDR3 in amino acids: CASSYGSDTDTQYF. CDR3 nucleotide sequence: TGTGCCAGCAGTTACGGGTCGGACACAGATACGCAGTATTTT.